The clone carrying this T cell receptor (beta chain) was observed a handful of times. This sample is part of a study of T cell clones after liver transplantation. Across the whole study: Pre-transplant mixed lymphocyte reactions yielded third-party-reactive TCRbeta sequences as comparators for graft-donor-reactive sequences.

Data came from immunoSEQ multiplex PCR; TCRdb stores just in-frame clones and leaves some out. This sample has tens of thousands of clones; 60% to 80% occur once, and the top ten carry over 12%. Sorting of unstimulated PBMCs yielded separate CD3+CD4+ and CD3+CD8+ fractions. This clonotype was obtained from a human donor who received a liver transplant. The input for sequencing was CD4+ T cells from blood, taken before liver transplant.

The CDR3 protein is CASSRDRGPLNEQFF. The CDR3 DNA reads as TGCGCCAGCAGTAGAGACAGGGGGCCGCTCAATGAGCAGTTCTTC. J is TRBJ2-1 and V is TRBV10-2, with 10 positions matching TRBD1. The CDR3 consists of 15 residues. CDR1 and CDR2 from the germline V gene are WSHSY and SAAADI. V trimming: 5 bases; J trimming: 6 bases; junction bases outside the gene matches: 7.